The entry that follows covers one TCR beta chain sequence. The data originate from a study of blood T cell repertoires in COVID-19. This CDR3 spans 15 amino acids. CDR1 LNHNV and CDR2 YYDKDF come from the germline V gene (reference sequence). V gave up 3 bases and J gave up 2 bases; unmatched junction bases: 5. Measured with immunoSEQ multiplex PCR; TCRdb has only the in-frame clones, and not every one. The sample contains approximately 85,000 clones, approximately 92% of which appear only once. The sample was peripheral blood. The J gene is TRBJ1-2, the V gene TRBV15; 8 positions match TRBD1. The TCR was taken from a woman aged 60-75 years with active COVID-19. CDR3 in DNA: TGTGCCACCAGCAGCTGGACAGGGTGGAACTATGGCTACACCTTC. Residues: CATSSWTGWNYGYTF.